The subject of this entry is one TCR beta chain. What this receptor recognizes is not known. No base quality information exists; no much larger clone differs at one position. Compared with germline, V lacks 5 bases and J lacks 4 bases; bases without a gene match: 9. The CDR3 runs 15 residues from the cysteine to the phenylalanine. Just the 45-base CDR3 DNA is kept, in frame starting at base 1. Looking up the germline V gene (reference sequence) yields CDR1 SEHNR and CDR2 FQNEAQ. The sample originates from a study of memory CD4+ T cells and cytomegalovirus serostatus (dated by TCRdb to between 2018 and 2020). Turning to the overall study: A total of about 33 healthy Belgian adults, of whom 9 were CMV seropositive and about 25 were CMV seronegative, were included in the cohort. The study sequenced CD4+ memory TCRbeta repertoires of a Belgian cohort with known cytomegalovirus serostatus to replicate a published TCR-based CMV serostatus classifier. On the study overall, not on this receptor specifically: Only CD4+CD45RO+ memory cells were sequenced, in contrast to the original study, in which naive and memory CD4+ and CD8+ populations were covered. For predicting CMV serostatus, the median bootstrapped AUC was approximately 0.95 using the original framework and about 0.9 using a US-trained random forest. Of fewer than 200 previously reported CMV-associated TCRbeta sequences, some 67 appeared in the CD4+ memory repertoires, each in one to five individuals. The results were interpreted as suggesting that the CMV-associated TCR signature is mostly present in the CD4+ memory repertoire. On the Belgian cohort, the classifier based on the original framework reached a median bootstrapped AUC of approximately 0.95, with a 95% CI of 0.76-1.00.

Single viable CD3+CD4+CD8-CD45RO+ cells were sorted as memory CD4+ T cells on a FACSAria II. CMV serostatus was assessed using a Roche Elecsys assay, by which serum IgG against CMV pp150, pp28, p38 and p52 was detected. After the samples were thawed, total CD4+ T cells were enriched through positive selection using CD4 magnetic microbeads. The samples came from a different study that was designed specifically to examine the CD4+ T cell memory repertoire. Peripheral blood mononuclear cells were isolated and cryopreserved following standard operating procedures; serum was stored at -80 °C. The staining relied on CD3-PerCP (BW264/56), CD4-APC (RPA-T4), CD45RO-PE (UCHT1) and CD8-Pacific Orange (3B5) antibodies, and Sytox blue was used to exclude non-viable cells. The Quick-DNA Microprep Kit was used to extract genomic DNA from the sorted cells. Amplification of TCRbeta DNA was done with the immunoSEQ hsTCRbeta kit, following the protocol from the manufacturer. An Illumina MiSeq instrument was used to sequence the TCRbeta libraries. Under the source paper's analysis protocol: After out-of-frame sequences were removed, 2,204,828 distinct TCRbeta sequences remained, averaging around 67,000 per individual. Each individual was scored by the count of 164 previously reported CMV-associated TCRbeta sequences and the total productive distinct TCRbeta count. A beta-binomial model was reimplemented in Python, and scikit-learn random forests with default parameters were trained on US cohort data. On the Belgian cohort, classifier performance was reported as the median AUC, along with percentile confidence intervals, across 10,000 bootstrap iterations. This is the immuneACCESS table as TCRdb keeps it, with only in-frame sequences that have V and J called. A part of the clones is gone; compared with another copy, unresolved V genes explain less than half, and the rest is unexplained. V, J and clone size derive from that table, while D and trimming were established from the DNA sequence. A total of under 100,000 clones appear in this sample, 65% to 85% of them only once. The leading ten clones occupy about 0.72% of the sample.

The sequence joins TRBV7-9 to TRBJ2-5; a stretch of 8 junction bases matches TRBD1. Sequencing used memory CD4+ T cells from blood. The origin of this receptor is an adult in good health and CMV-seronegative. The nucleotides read TGTGCCAGCAGCCAGGGGGCCCAGTTAACAGAGACCCAGTACTTC. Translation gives CASSQGAQLTETQYF.